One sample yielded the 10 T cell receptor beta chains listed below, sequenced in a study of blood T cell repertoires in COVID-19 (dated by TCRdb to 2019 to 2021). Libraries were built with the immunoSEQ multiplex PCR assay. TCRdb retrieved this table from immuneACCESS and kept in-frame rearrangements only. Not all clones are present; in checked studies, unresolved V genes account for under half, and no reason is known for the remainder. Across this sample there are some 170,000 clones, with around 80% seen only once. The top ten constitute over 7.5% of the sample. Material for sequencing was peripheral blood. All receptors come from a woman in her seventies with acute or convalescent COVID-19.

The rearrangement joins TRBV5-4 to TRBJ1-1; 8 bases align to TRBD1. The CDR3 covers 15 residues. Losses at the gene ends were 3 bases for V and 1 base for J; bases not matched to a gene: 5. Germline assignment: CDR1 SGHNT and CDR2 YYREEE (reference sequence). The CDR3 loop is CASSSRGQGNTEAFF. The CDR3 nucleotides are TGTGCCAGCAGCTCCCGAGGACAGGGGAACACTGAAGCTTTCTTT.

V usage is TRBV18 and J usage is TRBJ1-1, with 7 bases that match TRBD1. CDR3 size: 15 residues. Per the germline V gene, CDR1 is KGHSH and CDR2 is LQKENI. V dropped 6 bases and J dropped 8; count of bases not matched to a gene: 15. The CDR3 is CASSLRDSKNEEAFF. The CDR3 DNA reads TGTGCCAGCTCGCTCCGGGACAGCAAAAACGAAGAAGCTTTCTTT.

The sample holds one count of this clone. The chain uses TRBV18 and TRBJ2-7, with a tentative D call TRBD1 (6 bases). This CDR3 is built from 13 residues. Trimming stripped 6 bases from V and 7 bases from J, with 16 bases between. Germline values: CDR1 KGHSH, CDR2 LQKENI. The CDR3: CASSANREREQYF. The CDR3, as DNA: TGTGCCAGCTCCGCCAACAGGGAGAGGGAGCAGTACTTC.

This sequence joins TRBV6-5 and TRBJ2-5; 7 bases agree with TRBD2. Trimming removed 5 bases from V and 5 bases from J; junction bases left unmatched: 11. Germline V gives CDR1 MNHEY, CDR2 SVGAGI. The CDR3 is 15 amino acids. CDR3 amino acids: CASSPSDGRIETQYF. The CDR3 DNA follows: TGTGCCAGCAGTCCCTCTGACGGGAGGATCGAGACCCAGTACTTC.

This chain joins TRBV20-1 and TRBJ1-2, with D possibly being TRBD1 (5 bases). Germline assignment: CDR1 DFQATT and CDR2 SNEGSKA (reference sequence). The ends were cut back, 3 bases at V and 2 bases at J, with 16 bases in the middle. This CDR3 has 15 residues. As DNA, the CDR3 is TGCAGTGCTAGTAAACCCGGGGGTCGAAACTATGGCTACACCTTC. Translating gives CSASKPGGRNYGYTF.

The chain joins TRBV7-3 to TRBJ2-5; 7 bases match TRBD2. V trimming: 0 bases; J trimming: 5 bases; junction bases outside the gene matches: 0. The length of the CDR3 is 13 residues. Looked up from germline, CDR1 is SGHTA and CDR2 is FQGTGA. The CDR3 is CASSLTSGETQYF. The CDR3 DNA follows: TGTGCCAGCAGCTTAACTAGCGGGGAGACCCAGTACTTC.

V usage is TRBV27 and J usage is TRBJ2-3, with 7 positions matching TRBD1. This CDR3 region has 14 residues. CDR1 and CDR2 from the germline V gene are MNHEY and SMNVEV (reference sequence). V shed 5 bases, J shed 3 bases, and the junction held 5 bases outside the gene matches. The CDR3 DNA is TGTGCCAGCAGTAGGGACAGAGCGACAGATACGCAGTATTTT. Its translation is CASSRDRATDTQYF.

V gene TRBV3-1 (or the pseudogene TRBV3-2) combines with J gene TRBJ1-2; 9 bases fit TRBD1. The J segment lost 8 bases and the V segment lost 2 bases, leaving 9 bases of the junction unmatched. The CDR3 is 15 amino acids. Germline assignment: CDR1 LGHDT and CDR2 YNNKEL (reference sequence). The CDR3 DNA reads TGTGCCAGCAGCCAATACGCACAGGGGGCAATAGGCTACACCTTC. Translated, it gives CASSQYAQGAIGYTF.

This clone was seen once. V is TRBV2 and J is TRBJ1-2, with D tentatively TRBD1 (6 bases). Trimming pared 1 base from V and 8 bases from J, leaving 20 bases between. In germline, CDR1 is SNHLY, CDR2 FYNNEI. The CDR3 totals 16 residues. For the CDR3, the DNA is TGTGCCAGCAGTGAAGTGGGGCCGAGGGGGGGAAACGGCTACACCTTC. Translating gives CASSEVGPRGGNGYTF. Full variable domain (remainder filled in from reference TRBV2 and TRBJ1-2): EPEVTQTPSHQVTQMGQEVILRCVPISNHLYFYWYRQILGQKVEFLVSFYNNEISEKSEIFDDQFSVERPDGSNFTLKIRSTKLEDSAMYFCASSEVGPRGGNGYTFGSGTRLTVV.

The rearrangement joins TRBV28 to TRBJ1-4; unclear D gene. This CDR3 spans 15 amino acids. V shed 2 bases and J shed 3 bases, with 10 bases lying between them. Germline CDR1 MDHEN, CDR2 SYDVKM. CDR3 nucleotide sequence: TGTGCCAGCAGTTTAGACGGCAGCGCTAATGAAAAACTGTTTTTT. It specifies CASSLDGSANEKLFF.